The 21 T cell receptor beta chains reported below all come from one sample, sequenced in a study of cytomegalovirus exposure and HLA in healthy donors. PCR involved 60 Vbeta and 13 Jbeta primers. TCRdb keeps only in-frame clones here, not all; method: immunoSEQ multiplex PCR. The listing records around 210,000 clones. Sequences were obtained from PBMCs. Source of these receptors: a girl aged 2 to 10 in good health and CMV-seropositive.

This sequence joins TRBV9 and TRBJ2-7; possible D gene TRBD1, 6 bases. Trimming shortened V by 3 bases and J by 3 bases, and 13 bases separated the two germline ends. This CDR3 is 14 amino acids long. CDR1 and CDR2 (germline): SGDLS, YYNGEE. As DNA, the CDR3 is TGTGCCAGCAGCGGAGCCGGGACATTCTACGAGCAGTACTTC. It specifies CASSGAGTFYEQYF.

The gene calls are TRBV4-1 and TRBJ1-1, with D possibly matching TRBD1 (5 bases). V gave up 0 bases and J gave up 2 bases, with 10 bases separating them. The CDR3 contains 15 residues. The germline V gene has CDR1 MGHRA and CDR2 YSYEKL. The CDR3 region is CASSQEPDSNTEAFF. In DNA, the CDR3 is TGCGCCAGCAGCCAAGAACCCGACAGCAACACTGAAGCTTTCTTT.

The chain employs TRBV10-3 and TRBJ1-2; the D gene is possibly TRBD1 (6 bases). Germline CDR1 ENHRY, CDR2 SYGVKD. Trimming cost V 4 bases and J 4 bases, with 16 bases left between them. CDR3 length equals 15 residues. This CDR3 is CAISGLGAEAYGYTF. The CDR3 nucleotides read TGTGCCATCAGTGGGTTGGGGGCCGAAGCCTATGGCTACACCTTC.

The chain's CDR3 is CASSQPSGLAGESYEQYF. The CDR3, as DNA: TGCGCCAGCAGCCAACCCTCGGGACTAGCGGGAGAATCCTACGAGCAGTACTTC. The chain carries TRBV4-1 and TRBJ2-7, with 14 nucleotides matching TRBD2. CDR1 and CDR2 (germline): MGHRA, YSYEKL. With 2 bases clipped from V and 1 base from J, the junction kept 7 bases outside the gene matches. This CDR3 has 18 amino acids.

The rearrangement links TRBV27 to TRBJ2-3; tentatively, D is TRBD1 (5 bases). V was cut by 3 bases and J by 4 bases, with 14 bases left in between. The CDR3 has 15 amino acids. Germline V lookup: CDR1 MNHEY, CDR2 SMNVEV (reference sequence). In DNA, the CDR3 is TGTGCCAGCAGTTTTGCGACGTTGACAGCAGATACGCAGTATTTT. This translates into CASSFATLTADTQYF.

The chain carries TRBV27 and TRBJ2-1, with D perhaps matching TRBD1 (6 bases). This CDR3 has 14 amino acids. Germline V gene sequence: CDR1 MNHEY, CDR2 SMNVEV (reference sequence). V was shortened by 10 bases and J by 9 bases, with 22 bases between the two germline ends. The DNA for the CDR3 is TGTGCCACCCTGGGGGCACCAGGAAGGGGTGAGCAGTTCTTC. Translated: CATLGAPGRGEQFF.

CDR3 DNA: TGTGCCAGCAGCTTCCAGGGGCCCACTGAAGCTTTCTTT. This codes for CASSFQGPTEAFF. J is TRBJ1-1 and V is TRBV11-2, with TRBD1 as a possible D gene (6 bases). Germline CDR1 and CDR2: SGHAT and FQNNGV. With 3 bases removed from V and 4 bases from J, the gap between germline ends came to 9 bases. The CDR3 covers 13 residues.

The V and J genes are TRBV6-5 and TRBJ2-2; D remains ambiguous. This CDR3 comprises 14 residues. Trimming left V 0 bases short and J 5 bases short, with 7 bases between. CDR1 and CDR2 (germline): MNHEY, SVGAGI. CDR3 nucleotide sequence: TGTGCCAGCAGTTACTCGGCCTTTACCGGGGAGCTGTTTTTT. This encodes CASSYSAFTGELFF.

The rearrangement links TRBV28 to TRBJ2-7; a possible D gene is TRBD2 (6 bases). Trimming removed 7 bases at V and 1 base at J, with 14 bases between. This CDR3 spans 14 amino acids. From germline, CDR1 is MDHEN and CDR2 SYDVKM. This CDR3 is CASTVSGSSYEQYF. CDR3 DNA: TGTGCCAGCACTGTTAGCGGAAGTTCCTACGAGCAGTACTTC. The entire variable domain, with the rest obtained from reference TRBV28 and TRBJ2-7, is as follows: DVKVTQSSRYLVKRTGEKVFLECVQDMDHENMFWYRQDPGLGLRLIYFSYDVKMKEKGDIPEGYSVSREKKERFSLILESASTNQTSMYLCASTVSGSSYEQYFGPGTRLTVT.

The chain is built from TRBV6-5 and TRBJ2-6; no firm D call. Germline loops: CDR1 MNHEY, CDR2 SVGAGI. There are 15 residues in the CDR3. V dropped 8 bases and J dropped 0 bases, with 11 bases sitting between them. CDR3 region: CASRPLSSGANVLTF. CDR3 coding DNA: TGTGCCAGCCGTCCCCTGAGCTCTGGGGCCAACGTCCTGACTTTC.

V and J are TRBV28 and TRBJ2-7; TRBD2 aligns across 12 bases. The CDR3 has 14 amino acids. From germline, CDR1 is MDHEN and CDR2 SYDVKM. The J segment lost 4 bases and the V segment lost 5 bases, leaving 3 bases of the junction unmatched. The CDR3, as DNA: TGTGCCAGCAGTCGACTAGCGGGAGCGTACGAGCAGTACTTC. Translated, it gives CASSRLAGAYEQYF.

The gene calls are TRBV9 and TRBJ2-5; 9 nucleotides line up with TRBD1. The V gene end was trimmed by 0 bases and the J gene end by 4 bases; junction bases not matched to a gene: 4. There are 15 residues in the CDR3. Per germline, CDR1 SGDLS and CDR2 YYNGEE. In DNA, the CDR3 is TGTGCCAGCAGCGTAGGCAGGACAGGGGCAGAGACCCAGTACTTC. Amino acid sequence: CASSVGRTGAETQYF.

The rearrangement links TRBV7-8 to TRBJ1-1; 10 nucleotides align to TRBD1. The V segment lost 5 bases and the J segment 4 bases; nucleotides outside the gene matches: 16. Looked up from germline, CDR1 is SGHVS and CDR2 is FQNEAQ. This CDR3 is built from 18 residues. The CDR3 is CASSLTYRDRGKGTEAFF. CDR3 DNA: TGTGCCAGCAGCCTCACCTACCGGGACAGGGGAAAAGGCACTGAAGCTTTCTTT.

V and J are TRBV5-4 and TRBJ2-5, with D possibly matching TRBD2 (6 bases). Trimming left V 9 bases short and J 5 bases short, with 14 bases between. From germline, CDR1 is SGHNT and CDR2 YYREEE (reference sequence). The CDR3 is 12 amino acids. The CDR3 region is CAIQRRGETQYF. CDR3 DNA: TGTGCCATCCAGCGACGGGGGGAGACCCAGTACTTC.

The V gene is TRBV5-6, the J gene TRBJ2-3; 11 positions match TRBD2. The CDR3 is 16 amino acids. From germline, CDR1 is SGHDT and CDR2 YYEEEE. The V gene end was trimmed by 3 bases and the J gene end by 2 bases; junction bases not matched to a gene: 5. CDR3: CASSWGTSGFTDTQYF. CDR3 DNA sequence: TGTGCCAGCAGCTGGGGGACTAGCGGATTCACAGATACGCAGTATTTT.

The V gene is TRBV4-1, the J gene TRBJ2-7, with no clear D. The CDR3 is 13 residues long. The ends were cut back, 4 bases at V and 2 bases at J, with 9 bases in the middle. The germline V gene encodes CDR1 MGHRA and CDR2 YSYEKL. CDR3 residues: CASSPDNAYEQYF. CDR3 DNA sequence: TGCGCCAGCAGCCCCGACAACGCCTACGAGCAGTACTTC.

The CDR3 sequence: CASSLATGTYGYTF. The CDR3 DNA follows: TGTGCCAGCAGCTTGGCGACAGGGACCTATGGCTACACCTTC. The V call is TRBV5-4, the J call TRBJ1-2; TRBD1 matches at 7 bases. Germline CDR1 is SGHNT and CDR2 is YYREEE (reference sequence). The CDR3 is made up of 14 amino acids. V was pared by 0 bases and J by 4 bases, with 3 bases of the junction left unmatched.

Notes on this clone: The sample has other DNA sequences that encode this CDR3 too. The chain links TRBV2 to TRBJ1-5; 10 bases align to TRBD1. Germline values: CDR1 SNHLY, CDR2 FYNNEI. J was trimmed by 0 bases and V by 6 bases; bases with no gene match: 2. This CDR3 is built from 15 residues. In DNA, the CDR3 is TGTGCCAGCAGCCGGACAGGGGGTAGCAATCAGCCCCAGCATTTT. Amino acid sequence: CASSRTGGSNQPQHF.

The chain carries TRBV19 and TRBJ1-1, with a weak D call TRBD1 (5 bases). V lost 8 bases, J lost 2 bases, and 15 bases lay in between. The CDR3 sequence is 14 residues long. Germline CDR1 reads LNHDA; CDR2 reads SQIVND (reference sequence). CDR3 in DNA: TGTGCCAGTTCTTCCACAGGAGCAAACACTGAAGCTTTCTTT. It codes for CASSSTGANTEAFF.

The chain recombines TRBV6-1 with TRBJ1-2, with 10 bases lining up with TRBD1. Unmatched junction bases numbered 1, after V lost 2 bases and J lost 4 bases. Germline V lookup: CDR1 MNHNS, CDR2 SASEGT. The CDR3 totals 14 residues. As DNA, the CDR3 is TGTGCCAGCAGTGAACGGACAGGGGGCTATGGCTACACCTTC. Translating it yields CASSERTGGYGYTF.

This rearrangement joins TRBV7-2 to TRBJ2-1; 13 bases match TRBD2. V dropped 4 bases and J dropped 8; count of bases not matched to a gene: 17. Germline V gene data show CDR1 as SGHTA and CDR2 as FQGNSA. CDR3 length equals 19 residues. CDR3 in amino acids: CASSSEGGKLAGGVYEQFF. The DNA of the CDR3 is TGTGCCAGCAGCTCCGAAGGGGGGAAACTAGCGGGAGGGGTCTATGAGCAGTTCTTC.